These 22 T cell receptor beta chains originate from one sample sequenced in a study of T-cell reconstitution after alpha-beta-depleted transplantation in children. This sample's TCRbeta library carried unique molecular identifier barcodes. TCRdb fed the PCR reads into MiXCR, producing one record per CDR3 protein. The sample holds just over 200,000 distinct CDR3 sequences; roughly 8.1% are singletons and the top ten take 35% to 45%. This material consisted of PBMCs, mostly from graft donor cells, taken 360 days after TCRalphabeta/CD19-depleted stem cell transplant. These receptor sequences come from a male patient aged 2-15 years who had a stem cell transplant for acute myeloid leukemia, so the T cells may come from the graft donor.

As to this clonotype: A much larger clone is a single base away; this may be a read error. J is TRBJ1-2 and V is TRBV18; 8 nucleotides line up with TRBD1. The CDR3 is 16 residues long. J lost 3 bases, V lost 3 bases, and 9 bases had no gene match. Germline V gene data show CDR1 as KGHSH and CDR2 as LQKENI. CDR3 amino acids: CASSPGSGGADYGYTF. DNA for the CDR3: TGTGCCAGCTCACCGGGATCAGGGGGCGCAGACTATGGCTACACCTTC.

This clonotype was seen many times. The V and J genes are TRBV27 and TRBJ1-5, with D possibly TRBD1 on 5 matching bases. Trimming removed 7 bases from V and 5 bases from J, with 12 bases in between. Germline V gives CDR1 MNHEY, CDR2 SMNVEV (reference sequence). The CDR3 sequence is 13 residues long. The CDR3 DNA follows: TGTGCCAGCAAACAGGACTACTATCAGCCCCAGCATTTT. Residues: CASKQDYYQPQHF.

This clonotype came up many times. The CDR3 DNA reads as TGTGCCAGCAGCTTTAACCAAGAGACCCAGTACTTC. This codes for CASSFNQETQYF. This rearrangement joins TRBV7-9 to TRBJ2-5; no reliable D call. The CDR3 loop spans 12 amino acids. Per germline, CDR1 SEHNR and CDR2 FQNEAQ (reference sequence). Trimming removed 3 bases at V and 0 bases at J, with 2 bases between.

The CDR3 sequence: CASSEAPSTDTQYF. Here the CDR3 DNA reads TGTGCCAGCAGTGAGGCCCCTAGCACAGATACGCAGTATTTT. The chain employs TRBV2 and TRBJ2-3; the D is unclear. Trimming pared 3 bases from V and 0 bases from J, leaving 7 bases between. From germline, CDR1 is SNHLY and CDR2 FYNNEI. The CDR3 loop spans 14 amino acids.

This clonotype was observed a few times. V and J are TRBV7-2 and TRBJ1-1, with a possible D match to TRBD1 (6 bases). This CDR3 comprises 15 residues. Germline values: CDR1 SGHTA, CDR2 FQGNSA. Deletions cut 2 bases from V and 3 bases from J, with 13 bases between. The CDR3 DNA is TGTGCCAGCAGCTTATTGACAGGAGCCTACACTGAAGCTTTCTTT. It is translated as CASSLLTGAYTEAFF.

This clonotype was detected a few times. DNA of the CDR3: TGTGCCAGCAGTTACTCTGGGGCCGGGACAGGCTTCTACGAGCAGTACTTC. This codes for CASSYSGAGTGFYEQYF. V gene TRBV6-5 combines with J gene TRBJ2-7; the match to TRBD1 covers 8 bases. The CDR3 contains 17 residues. Trimming cost V 0 bases and J 3 bases; bases outside gene matches: 10. Germline CDR1 reads MNHEY; CDR2 reads SVGAGI.

This clonotype was seen a few times. The rearrangement links TRBV5-5 to TRBJ2-5, with a possible D match to TRBD2 (6 bases). V was cut by 3 bases and J by 4 bases, with 22 bases left in between. CDR1 is SGHKS and CDR2 is YYEKEE in the germline V gene (reference sequence). The CDR3 loop spans 17 amino acids. This CDR3 reads CASSSTSGHLGGETQYF. The CDR3 coding sequence is TGTGCCAGCAGCTCTACATCTGGACATTTGGGAGGAGAGACCCAGTACTTC. The variable domain in full, with the rest retrieved from reference TRBV5-5 and TRBJ2-5, is DAGVTQSPTHLIKTRGQQVTLRCSPISGHKSVSWYQQVLGQGPQFIFQYYEKEERGRGNFPDRFSARQFPNYSSELNVNALLLGDSALYLCASSSTSGHLGGETQYFGPGTRLLVL.

This clonotype was picked up many times. An end of the junction does not agree with germline; a read error may underlie this. This chain uses TRBV7-7 with TRBJ2-2; 10 bases line up with TRBD2. The germline V gene encodes CDR1 SSHAT and CDR2 FNYEAQ (reference sequence). The CDR3 length is 16 residues. The CDR3 protein is CASSPTSGEVTGELFF. For the CDR3, the DNA is TGTGCTAGCAGTCCTACTAGCGGGGAGGTGACCGGGGAGCTGTTTTTT.

The chain uses TRBV29-1 and TRBJ1-2; 7 bases map to TRBD1. Germline trimming cut 4 bases from V and 3 bases from J; bases unmatched to any gene: 14. Looked up from germline, CDR1 is SQVTM and CDR2 is ANQGSEA. This CDR3 has 16 amino acids. This CDR3 is CSVVHIHDRADYGYTF. The CDR3 coding sequence is TGCAGCGTTGTCCATATACACGACAGGGCCGACTATGGCTACACCTTC.

Ten or more counts support this clonotype. The chain combines TRBV10-3 with TRBJ2-5; D unresolved. V lost 2 bases, J lost 0 bases, and 13 bases lay in between. The CDR3 is 16 residues long. From germline, CDR1 is ENHRY and CDR2 SYGVKD. The DNA of the CDR3 is TGTGCCATCAGTGAGCGGGTGGGTGGGTACCAAGAGACCCAGTACTTC. Protein sequence: CAISERVGGYQETQYF.

This clonotype was counted only a few times. The chain uses TRBV5-1 and TRBJ2-7, with D tentatively TRBD2 (6 bases). Trimming cost V 2 bases and J 5 bases, with 14 bases left between them. Per germline, CDR1 SGHRS and CDR2 YFSETQ. The CDR3 consists of 14 residues. The CDR3 protein is CASSFRRGGNEQYF. The DNA of the CDR3 is TGCGCCAGCAGCTTCCGGCGGGGTGGCAACGAGCAGTACTTC.

The genes are TRBV27 and TRBJ2-6, with D unresolved. The CDR3 runs to 17 residues. Trimming removed 2 bases from V and 0 bases from J, with 11 bases in between. Germline values: CDR1 MNHEY, CDR2 SMNVEV (reference sequence). The CDR3 spells CASSLTLSSSGANVLTF. The CDR3 DNA follows: TGTGCCAGCAGTTTAACCCTAAGTTCCTCTGGGGCCAACGTCCTGACTTTC.

This clonotype was seen at least ten times. J is TRBJ2-1 and V is TRBV6-2 or TRBV6-3; D gene ambiguous. CDR3 size: 11 residues. Germline V gene data show CDR1 as MNHEY and CDR2 as SVGEGT. Between the trimmed V and J ends, which lost 1 base and 8 bases, there was a span of 3 bases. Here the CDR3 reads CASSYFHEQFF. The CDR3 DNA reads as TGTGCCAGCAGTTACTTCCATGAGCAGTTCTTC.

This chain uses TRBV15 with TRBJ2-4; D may be TRBD1 (6 bases). Per germline, CDR1 LNHNV and CDR2 YYDKDF (reference sequence). The CDR3 spans 18 residues. Trimming cost V 4 bases and J 1 base, with 20 bases left between them. The CDR3 region is CATSNRSQGLGAKNIQYF. The CDR3 bases are TGTGCCACCAGCAACCGGTCACAGGGCTTGGGGGCCAAAAACATTCAGTACTTC. Looking up the rest from reference TRBV15 and TRBJ2-4 gives the full variable domain: DAMVIQNPRYQVTQFGKPVTLSCSQTLNHNVMYWYQQKSSQAPKLLFHYYDKDFNNEADTPDNFQSRRPNTSFCFLDIRSPGLGDTAMYLCATSNRSQGLGAKNIQYFGAGTRLSVL.

This clonotype occurred a few times. The chain links TRBV18 to TRBJ1-2, with 9 bases lining up with TRBD1. Germline CDR1 and CDR2: KGHSH and LQKENI. The CDR3 has 17 residues. V shed 0 bases and J 6 bases; nucleotides not matched to a gene: 11. The CDR3 spells CASSPPSRRDRADGYTF. CDR3 coding DNA: TGTGCCAGCTCACCACCATCGCGGCGGGACAGGGCCGATGGCTACACCTTC.

The chain couples TRBV27 to TRBJ2-1; no clear D gene. Germline CDR1 reads MNHEY; CDR2 reads SMNVEV (reference sequence). V was pared by 5 bases and J by 1 base, with 12 bases between. The CDR3 extends over 15 amino acids. The CDR3 sequence is CASSEWGRSYNEQFF. DNA for the CDR3: TGTGCCAGCAGTGAATGGGGTCGGTCCTACAATGAGCAGTTCTTC.

The V call is TRBV3-1, the J call TRBJ2-2, with D possibly being TRBD2 (5 bases). Germline CDR1 reads LGHDT; CDR2 reads YNNKEL (reference sequence). CDR3 length: 14 residues. The V and J ends lost 1 base and 9 bases respectively, with 12 bases between them. This chain's CDR3 is CASSQVLAVRELFF. The CDR3 DNA is TGTGCCAGCAGCCAAGTTCTAGCTGTCCGGGAGCTGTTTTTT.

This clonotype was detected many times. The rearrangement links TRBV20-1 to TRBJ1-4; a possible D gene is TRBD1 (6 bases). Per the germline V gene, CDR1 is DFQATT and CDR2 is SNEGSKA (reference sequence). This CDR3 is built from 14 residues. V dropped 5 bases and J dropped 0 bases, with 10 bases sitting between them. The CDR3 loop is CSAVTGSTNEKLFF. The CDR3 nucleotides read TGCAGTGCTGTGACAGGCTCAACTAATGAAAAACTGTTTTTT.

The gene calls are TRBV12-3 or TRBV12-4 and TRBJ2-1; TRBD2 matches at 15 bases. Trimming cost V 4 bases and J 8 bases; bases outside gene matches: 6. CDR3 size: 16 residues. The CDR3 region has the DNA TGTGCCAGCAGTTATGGGACTAGCGGGGGGTGGGATGAGCAGTTCTTC. This sequence encodes CASSYGTSGGWDEQFF.

This clonotype occurred a few times. In nucleotides, the CDR3 is TGTGCCTGGACTCCCTTCCGACAGTCGGGGAATCAGCCCCAGCATTTT. Encoded protein: CAWTPFRQSGNQPQHF. J is TRBJ1-5 and V is TRBV30, with D perhaps TRBD1 (5 bases). In germline, CDR1 is GTSNPN, CDR2 SVGIG (reference sequence). CDR3 length: 16 residues. Trimming removed 4 bases at V and 4 bases at J, with 20 bases between.

Worth noting for this clonotype: This clone may be a read error of a much larger clone one base away. This rearrangement joins TRBV5-1 to TRBJ1-4, with TRBD1 identical over 7 bases. CDR3 length: 16 residues. Trimming removed 3 bases from V and 6 bases from J; junction bases left unmatched: 11. Germline CDR1 and CDR2: SGHRS and YFSETQ. For the CDR3, the DNA is TGCGCCAGCAGCTCGGGGACAGCCCCTAGATATGAAAAACTGTTTTTT. Translated, it gives CASSSGTAPRYEKLFF.

In this sample, this clonotype turned up many times. The chain recombines TRBV5-1 with TRBJ1-1; D unclear. The ends were cut back, 0 bases at V and 0 bases at J, with 9 bases in the middle. The CDR3 is 15 amino acids. Per germline, CDR1 SGHRS and CDR2 YFSETQ. The CDR3 region has the DNA TGCGCCAGCAGCTTGGAGGTGTCCTTGAACACTGAAGCTTTCTTT. It codes for CASSLEVSLNTEAFF.